This T cell receptor beta chain was sequenced during a study of shared T cell receptors in the human thymus (dated by TCRdb to about 2021). For context, the study as a whole: The study examined how the human thymus generates shared, self-reactive T-cell receptor alpha chains.

Cut back by 10 bases and 8 bases, the V and J ends lie 3 bases apart. From cysteine to phenylalanine, the CDR3 is 9 amino acids long. CDR3 DNA is the only sequence kept; it has 27 bases, read in frame from the first base. As encoded in the germline V gene, CDR1 is MRHNA while CDR2 is SNTAGT. Libraries were constructed by the immunoSEQ multiplex PCR assay. TCRdb carries this immuneACCESS record with in-frame sequences only. Its versions omit some clonotypes, under half of them owing to an unresolved V gene in the studies checked, with the rest unexplained. Recorded for this sample are 700,000 or so clones; roughly 85% of them occurred a single time. The ten most abundant clones make up more than 0.01% of the sample. As to this clone: Its target antigen remains unknown. Qualities for individual bases were not recorded, and no much larger clone is one base off.

These data were likewise used in another study, on human thymus T cells. That second report states: Donors were immunologically healthy infants undergoing open corrective cardiac surgery for congenital heart defects in Finland. Thymus tissue was obtained as surgical resects removed during corrective cardiac surgery. Both the thymic and the peripheral blood repertoires appeared to show biased V and J gene segment usage. The related research reported highly overlapping thymic TCR repertoires among unrelated individuals. The study used under 10 infant thymus samples plus four related peripheral blood samples to characterize TCR alpha and beta repertoires. Donor ages ranged from roughly 6 to 250 days, and the cohort comprised five to seven male and a couple of female infants. After being mechanically released from the tissue, thymocytes were kept at -70 degrees C in pellets of 10-30 million cells. A QIAsymphony instrument was used to extract genomic DNA from the frozen cell pellets. The immunoSEQ multiplex PCR assay was used to amplify the TCRB and TCRAD loci from a standardized quantity of quality-controlled genomic DNA. The amplicons spanned the V(D)J region and were long enough to cover the CDR3 and allow V and J genes to be identified. The amplicons were sequenced on an Illumina platform via the commercial immunoSEQ service. Primer bias and sequencing errors were corrected as previously described, and TCRAD and TCRB definitions were based on the IMGT database. The repertoires were analysed using immunoSEQ Analyzer 3.0 and VDJTools for basic statistics, V/J segment usage, diversity estimates, rarefaction and pairwise overlap. Diversity was estimated with Chao1, ChaoE, Efron-Thisted, Shannon and inverse Simpson indices, and also on datasets down-sampled to the smallest sample. Repertoire overlap was assessed by strict matching of CDR3 nucleotide sequence, V gene and J gene, and clustering was done by Jaccard-based multidimensional scaling. Thymus samples yielded on average approximately 860,000 unique TCRB clonotypes, compared with 80,000 to 85,000 from blood samples.

The sample was thymocytes. This sequence uses TRBV6-4 and TRBJ1-6; the D gene remains uncertain. This sequence originates from a girl under three years old with a congenital heart defect. Donor details come from another sample of the same person, matched by shared clones. The DNA is as follows: TGTGCCACCTATTCACCCCTCCACTTT. Its protein is CATYSPLHF.